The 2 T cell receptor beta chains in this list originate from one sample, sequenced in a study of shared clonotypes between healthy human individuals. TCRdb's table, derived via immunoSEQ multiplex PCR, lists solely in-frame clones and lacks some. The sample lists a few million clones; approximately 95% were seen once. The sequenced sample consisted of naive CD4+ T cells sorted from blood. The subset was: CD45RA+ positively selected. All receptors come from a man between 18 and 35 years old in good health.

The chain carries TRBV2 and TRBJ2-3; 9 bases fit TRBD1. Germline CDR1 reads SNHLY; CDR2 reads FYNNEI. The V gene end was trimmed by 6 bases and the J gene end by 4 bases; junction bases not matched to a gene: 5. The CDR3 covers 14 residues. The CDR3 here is CASSQDRGPDTQYF. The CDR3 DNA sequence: TGTGCCAGCAGCCAGGACAGGGGACCAGATACGCAGTATTTT.

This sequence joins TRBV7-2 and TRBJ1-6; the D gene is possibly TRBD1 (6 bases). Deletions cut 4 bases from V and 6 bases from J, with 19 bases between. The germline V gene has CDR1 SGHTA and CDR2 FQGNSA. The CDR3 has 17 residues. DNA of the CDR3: TGTGCCAGCAGCTCGACCTCAGACAGGTTGGGTAATTCACCCCTCCACTTT. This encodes CASSSTSDRLGNSPLHF. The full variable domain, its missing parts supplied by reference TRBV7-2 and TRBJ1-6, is GAGVSQSPSNKVTEKGKDVELRCDPISGHTALYWYRQSLGQGLEFLIYFQGNSAPDKSGLPSDRFSAERTGGSVSTLTIQRTQQEDSAVYLCASSSTSDRLGNSPLHFGNGTRLTVT.